Below, 11 T cell receptor beta chains from the same sample are listed, as sequenced in a study of a mutant IDH1 vaccine in newly diagnosed glioma. Time point indicated: week 5, during vaccination. In the vaccine, a single dose held 300 ug of the mutant IDH1 20-mer peptide, along with topical imiquimod. Profiled with immunoSEQ multiplex PCR; TCRdb holds only in-frame clones, not every one. The sample contains approximately 80,000 clones, more than 85% of which appear only once. The antigens for these receptors are not known. This specimen was PBMCs, taken from a glioma patient whose treatment included an IDH1 peptide vaccine. These TCRs come from a woman aged 50 to 60 with glioma.

V gene TRBV7-9 combines with J gene TRBJ1-5; a possible D gene is TRBD1 (6 bases). The germline V and J ends were trimmed by 5 bases and 3 bases, with 11 bases remaining between them. This CDR3 is built from 14 residues. The germline gives CDR1 SEHNR, CDR2 FQNEAQ (reference sequence). The CDR3 region has the DNA TGTGCCAGCAGCCAAGGGGGGGACAATCAGCCCCAGCATTTT. Amino acid sequence: CASSQGGDNQPQHF.

CDR3: CASSPGTAANYGYTF. The CDR3 DNA reads TGCGCCAGCAGCCCGGGGACAGCGGCTAACTATGGCTACACCTTC. This rearrangement joins TRBV5-1 to TRBJ1-2; TRBD1 matches 7 bases. CDR1 SGHRS and CDR2 YFSETQ come from the germline V gene. The CDR3 has 15 amino acids. The ends lost 4 bases at V and 0 bases at J; junction bases unmatched: 6.

This clone appeared a few times. The CDR3 reads CASRKTRQETQYF. The CDR3 coding sequence is TGTGCCAGCAGGAAGACTAGACAAGAGACCCAGTACTTC. The V and J genes are TRBV7-9 and TRBJ2-5; a weak D match, TRBD2 (6 bases). CDR1 is SEHNR and CDR2 is FQNEAQ in the germline V gene (reference sequence). The V gene lost 6 bases and the J gene lost 2 bases, with 10 bases spanning the gap. The length of the CDR3 is 13 residues. Full variable domain (rest looked up from reference TRBV7-9 and TRBJ2-5): DTGVSQNPRHKITKRGQNVTFRCDPISEHNRLYWYRQTLGQGPEFLTYFQNEAQLEKSRLLSDRFSAERPKGSFSTLEIQRTEQGDSAMYLCASRKTRQETQYFGPGTRLLVL.

The V call is TRBV14, the J call TRBJ2-3; TRBD2 agrees at 8 bases. CDR3 length equals 14 residues. V was clipped by 3 bases and J by 3 bases; unmatched bases: 2. Germline V gives CDR1 SGHDN, CDR2 FVKESK. In DNA form, the CDR3 reads TGTGCCAGCAGCCAGGGACTAGAAACAGATACGCAGTATTTT. Residues: CASSQGLETDTQYF. Filled out from reference TRBV14 and TRBJ2-3, the complete variable domain reads EAGVTQFPSHSVIEKGQTVTLRCDPISGHDNLYWYRRVMGKEIKFLLHFVKESKQDESGMPNNRFLAERTGGTYSTLKVQPAELEDSGVYFCASSQGLETDTQYFGPGTRLTVL.

DNA for the CDR3: TGTGCCAGCAGCTTAAGGGTCATACCCTCCCTGCAGTACTTC. This sequence encodes CASSLRVIPSLQYF. The rearrangement links TRBV7-2 to TRBJ2-7; D uncertain. With 2 bases removed from V and 9 bases from J, the gap between germline ends came to 17 bases. The CDR3 extends over 14 amino acids. Germline V gene data show CDR1 as SGHTA and CDR2 as FQGNSA.

The rearrangement joins TRBV2 to TRBJ2-6; no clear D gene. This CDR3 is 16 amino acids long. V gave up 3 bases and J gave up 0 bases, with 9 bases separating them. CDR1 is SNHLY, CDR2 FYNNEI, per germline. The CDR3: CASSEGGLSGANVLTF. DNA for the CDR3: TGTGCCAGCAGTGAGGGCGGCCTCTCTGGGGCCAACGTCCTGACTTTC.

V and J are TRBV2 and TRBJ1-1; 7 bases fit TRBD1. The CDR3 extends over 15 amino acids. Germline lookup yields CDR1 SNHLY and CDR2 FYNNEI. V lost 4 bases, J lost 0 bases, and 5 bases stayed unmatched. The CDR3 nucleotides read TGTGCCAGCAGTGGCCCGGGACAGATGAACACTGAAGCTTTCTTT. This sequence encodes CASSGPGQMNTEAFF.

This clone was observed once. The rearrangement uses TRBV29-1 and TRBJ2-7; 8 bases fit TRBD1. Looked up from germline, CDR1 is SQVTM and CDR2 is ANQGSEA. Unmatched junction bases numbered 4, after V lost 7 bases and J lost 2 bases. CDR3 length: 12 residues. CDR3 bases: TGCAGCGCCACAGGGGGGACCTACGAGCAGTACTTC. This translates into CSATGGTYEQYF.

The chain recombines TRBV2 with TRBJ1-1; D is possibly TRBD1 (5 bases). CDR3 length: 12 residues. Germline CDR1 is SNHLY and CDR2 is FYNNEI. Trimming pared 8 bases from V and 4 bases from J, leaving 11 bases between. CDR3 loop: CASLGTGTEAFF. DNA of the CDR3: TGTGCCAGCCTCGGGACGGGCACTGAAGCTTTCTTT.

The chain joins TRBV19 to TRBJ1-2; 10 positions agree with TRBD1. The length of the CDR3 is 16 residues. Germline V gives CDR1 LNHDA, CDR2 SQIVND (reference sequence). With V trimmed by 4 bases and J by 4 bases, 9 bases remained unmatched. This chain's CDR3 is CASSTPGQGNLYGYTF. The CDR3 region has the DNA TGTGCCAGTAGTACTCCGGGACAGGGGAACCTCTATGGCTACACCTTC.

This clone was counted once. The chain uses TRBV6-1 and TRBJ2-4, with 8 bases fitting TRBD2. The trim removed 2 bases at V and 1 base at J, leaving 7 bases unmatched. Germline CDR1 and CDR2: MNHNS and SASEGT. The CDR3 spans 17 residues. CDR3 residues: CASSEMLAGSAKNIQYF. DNA for the CDR3: TGTGCCAGCAGTGAAATGCTAGCGGGCAGTGCCAAAAACATTCAGTACTTC.